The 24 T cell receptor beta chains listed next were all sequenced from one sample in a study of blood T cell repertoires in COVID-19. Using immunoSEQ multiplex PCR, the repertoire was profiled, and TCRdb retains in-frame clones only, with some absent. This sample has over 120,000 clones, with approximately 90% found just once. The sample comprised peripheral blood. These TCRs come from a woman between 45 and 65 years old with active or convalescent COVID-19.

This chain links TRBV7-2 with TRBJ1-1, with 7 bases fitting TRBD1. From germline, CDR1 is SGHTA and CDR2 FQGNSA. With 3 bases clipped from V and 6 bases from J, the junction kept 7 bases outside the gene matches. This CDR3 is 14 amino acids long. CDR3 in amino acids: CASSFTPGQPEAFF. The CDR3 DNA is TGTGCCAGCAGCTTTACCCCGGGACAGCCTGAAGCTTTCTTT. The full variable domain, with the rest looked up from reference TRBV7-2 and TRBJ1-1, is GAGVSQSPSNKVTEKGKDVELRCDPISGHTALYWYRQSLGQGLEFLIYFQGNSAPDKSGLPSDRFSAERTGGSVSTLTIQRTQQEDSAVYLCASSFTPGQPEAFFGQGTRLTVV.

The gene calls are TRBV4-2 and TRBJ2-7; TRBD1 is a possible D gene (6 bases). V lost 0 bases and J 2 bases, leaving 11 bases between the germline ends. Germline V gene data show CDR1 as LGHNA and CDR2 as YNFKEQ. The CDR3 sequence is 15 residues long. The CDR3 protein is CASSQEEQGPYEQYF. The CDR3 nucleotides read TGTGCCAGCAGCCAAGAAGAACAGGGACCCTACGAGCAGTACTTC.

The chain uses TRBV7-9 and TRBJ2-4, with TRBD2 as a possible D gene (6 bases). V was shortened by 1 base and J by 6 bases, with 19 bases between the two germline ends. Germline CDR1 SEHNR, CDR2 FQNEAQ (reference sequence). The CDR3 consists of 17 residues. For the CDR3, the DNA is TGTGCCAGCAGCTTAGGTTTCTCTAGCGAGGTCTTAAACATTCAGTACTTC. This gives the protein CASSLGFSSEVLNIQYF.

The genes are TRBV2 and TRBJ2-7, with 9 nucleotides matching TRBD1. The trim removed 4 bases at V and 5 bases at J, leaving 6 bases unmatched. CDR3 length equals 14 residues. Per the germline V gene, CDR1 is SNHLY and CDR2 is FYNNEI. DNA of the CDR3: TGTGCCAGCAGTGGCAACAGGGGGCTGAACGAGCAGTACTTC. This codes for CASSGNRGLNEQYF.

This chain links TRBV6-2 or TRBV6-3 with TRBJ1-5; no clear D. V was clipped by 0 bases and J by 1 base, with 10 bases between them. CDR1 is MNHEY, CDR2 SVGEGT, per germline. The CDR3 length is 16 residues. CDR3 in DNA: TGTGCCAGCAGTTACTCGATGTTGAGGAGCAATCAGCCCCAGCATTTT. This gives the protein CASSYSMLRSNQPQHF.

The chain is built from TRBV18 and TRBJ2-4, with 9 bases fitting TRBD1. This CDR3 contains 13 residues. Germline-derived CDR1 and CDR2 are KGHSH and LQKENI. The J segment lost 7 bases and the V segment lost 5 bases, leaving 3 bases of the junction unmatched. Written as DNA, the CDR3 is TGTGCCAGCTCAAAAGGGACAGGGAACATTCAGTACTTC. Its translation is CASSKGTGNIQYF.

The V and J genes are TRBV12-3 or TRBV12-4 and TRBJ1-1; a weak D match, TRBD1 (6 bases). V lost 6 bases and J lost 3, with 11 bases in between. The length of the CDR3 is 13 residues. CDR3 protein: CASSARGYTEAFF. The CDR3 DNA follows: TGTGCCAGCAGCGCCAGGGGTTACACTGAAGCTTTCTTT.

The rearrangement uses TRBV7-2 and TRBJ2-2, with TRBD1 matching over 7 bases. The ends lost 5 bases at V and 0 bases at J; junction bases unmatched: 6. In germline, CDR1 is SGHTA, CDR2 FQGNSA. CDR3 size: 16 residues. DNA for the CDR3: TGTGCCAGCAGCCCGTCGACAGGGTCGAACACCGGGGAGCTGTTTTTT. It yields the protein CASSPSTGSNTGELFF.

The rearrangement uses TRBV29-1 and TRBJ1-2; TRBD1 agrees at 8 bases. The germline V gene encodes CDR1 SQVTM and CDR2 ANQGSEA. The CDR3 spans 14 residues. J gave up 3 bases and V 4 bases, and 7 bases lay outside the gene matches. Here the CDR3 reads CSVAPTGVDYGYTF. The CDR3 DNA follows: TGCAGCGTTGCCCCGACAGGGGTGGACTATGGCTACACCTTC.

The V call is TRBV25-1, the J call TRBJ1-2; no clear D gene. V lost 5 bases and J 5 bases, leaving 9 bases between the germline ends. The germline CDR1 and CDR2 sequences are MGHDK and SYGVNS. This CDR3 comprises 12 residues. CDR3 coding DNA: TGTGCCAGCAGTCTCTGGAGTTATGGCTACACCTTC. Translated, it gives CASSLWSYGYTF.

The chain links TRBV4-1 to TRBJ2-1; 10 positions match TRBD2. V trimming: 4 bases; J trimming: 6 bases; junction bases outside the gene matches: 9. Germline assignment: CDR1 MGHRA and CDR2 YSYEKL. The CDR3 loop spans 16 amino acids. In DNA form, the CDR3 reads TGCGCCAGCAGCCGGCTACTAGCGGGGTGGGGCAATGAGCAGTTCTTC. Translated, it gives CASSRLLAGWGNEQFF.

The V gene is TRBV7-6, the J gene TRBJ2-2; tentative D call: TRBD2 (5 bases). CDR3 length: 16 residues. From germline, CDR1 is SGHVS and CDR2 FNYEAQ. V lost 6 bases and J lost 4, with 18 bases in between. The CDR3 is CASRFAPEAGTGELFF. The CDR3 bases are TGTGCCAGCAGATTCGCTCCAGAGGCGGGCACCGGGGAGCTGTTTTTT.

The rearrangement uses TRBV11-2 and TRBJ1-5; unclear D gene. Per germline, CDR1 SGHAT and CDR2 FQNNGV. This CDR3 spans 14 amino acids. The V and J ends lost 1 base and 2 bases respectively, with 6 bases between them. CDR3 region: CASSLGTGNQPQHF. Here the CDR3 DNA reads TGTGCCAGCAGCTTAGGGACTGGCAATCAGCCCCAGCATTTT.

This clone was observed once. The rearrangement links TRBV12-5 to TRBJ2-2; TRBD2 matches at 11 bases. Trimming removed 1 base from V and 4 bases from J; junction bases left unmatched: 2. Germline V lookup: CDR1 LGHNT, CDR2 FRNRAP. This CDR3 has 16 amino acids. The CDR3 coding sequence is TGTGCTAGTGGTTTGGAACTAGCGGGAGTCACCGGGGAGCTGTTTTTT. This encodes CASGLELAGVTGELFF.

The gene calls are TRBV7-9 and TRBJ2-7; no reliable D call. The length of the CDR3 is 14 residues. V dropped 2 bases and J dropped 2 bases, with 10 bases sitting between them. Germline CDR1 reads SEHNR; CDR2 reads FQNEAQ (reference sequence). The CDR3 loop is CASSLTGEPYEQYF. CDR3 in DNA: TGTGCCAGCAGCTTAACGGGTGAACCCTACGAGCAGTACTTC.

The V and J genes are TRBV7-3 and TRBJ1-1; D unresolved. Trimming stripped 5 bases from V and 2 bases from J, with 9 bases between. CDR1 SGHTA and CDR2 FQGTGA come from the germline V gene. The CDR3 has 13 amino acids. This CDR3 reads CASSLQQNTEAFF. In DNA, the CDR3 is TGTGCCAGCAGCCTACAGCAAAACACTGAAGCTTTCTTT.

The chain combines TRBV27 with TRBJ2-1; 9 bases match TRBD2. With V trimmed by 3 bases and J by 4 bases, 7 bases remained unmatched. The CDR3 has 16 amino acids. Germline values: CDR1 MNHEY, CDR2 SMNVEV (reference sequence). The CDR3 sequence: CASSFGLAGTYNEQFF. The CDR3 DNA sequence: TGTGCCAGCAGTTTTGGGCTAGCGGGAACGTACAATGAGCAGTTCTTC.

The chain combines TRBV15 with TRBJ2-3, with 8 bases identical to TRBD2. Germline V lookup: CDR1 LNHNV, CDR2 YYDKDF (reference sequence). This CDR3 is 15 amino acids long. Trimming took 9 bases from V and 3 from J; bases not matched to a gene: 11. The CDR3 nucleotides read TGTGCCACTACAACGGGACTAGTCGGAACAGATACGCAGTATTTT. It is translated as CATTTGLVGTDTQYF.

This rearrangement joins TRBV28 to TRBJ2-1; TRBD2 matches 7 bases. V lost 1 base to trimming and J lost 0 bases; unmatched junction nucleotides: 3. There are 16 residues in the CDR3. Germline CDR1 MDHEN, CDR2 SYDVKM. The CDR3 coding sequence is TGTGCCAGCAGTTTATCTAGCGGATCCTCCTACAATGAGCAGTTCTTC. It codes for CASSLSSGSSYNEQFF. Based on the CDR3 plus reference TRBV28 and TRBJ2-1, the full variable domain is DVKVTQSSRYLVKRTGEKVFLECVQDMDHENMFWYRQDPGLGLRLIYFSYDVKMKEKGDIPEGYSVSREKKERFSLILESASTNQTSMYLCASSLSSGSSYNEQFFGPGTRLTVL.

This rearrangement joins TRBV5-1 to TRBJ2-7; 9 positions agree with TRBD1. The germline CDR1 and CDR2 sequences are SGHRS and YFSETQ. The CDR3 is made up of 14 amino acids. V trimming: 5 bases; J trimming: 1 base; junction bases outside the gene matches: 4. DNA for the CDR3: TGCGCCAGCAGTACCGGGACAGGGTCCTACGAGCAGTACTTC. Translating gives CASSTGTGSYEQYF.

CDR3 residues: CASSLLGQGSYEQYF. The CDR3 nucleotides read TGTGCCAGCAGTTTATTGGGACAGGGGTCCTACGAGCAGTACTTC. The chain joins TRBV28 to TRBJ2-7; 10 bases agree with TRBD1. Germline V gives CDR1 MDHEN, CDR2 SYDVKM. This CDR3 spans 15 amino acids. Unmatched junction bases numbered 1, after V lost 1 base and J lost 1 base.

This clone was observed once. The CDR3 DNA reads as TGCGCCAGCAGCCCCTCGGAGGGCTACGCTGAAGCTTTCTTT. Protein product: CASSPSEGYAEAFF. The V and J genes are TRBV4-1 and TRBJ1-1, with unresolved D. Germline-derived CDR1 and CDR2 are MGHRA and YSYEKL. Trimming took 4 bases from V and 6 from J, leaving 15 bases between them. The CDR3 runs to 14 residues.

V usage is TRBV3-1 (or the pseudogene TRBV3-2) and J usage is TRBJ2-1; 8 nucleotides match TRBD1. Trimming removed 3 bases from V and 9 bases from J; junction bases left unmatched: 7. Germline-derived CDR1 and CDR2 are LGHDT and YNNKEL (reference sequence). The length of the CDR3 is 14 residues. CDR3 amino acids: CASSHTGQGGEQFF. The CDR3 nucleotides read TGTGCCAGCAGCCACACTGGACAGGGCGGTGAGCAGTTCTTC.

The CDR3 reads CASSSAGGAGYNEQFF. CDR3 sequence (DNA): TGTGCCAGCAGCTCCGCAGGGGGCGCGGGTTACAATGAGCAGTTCTTC. The chain carries TRBV11-2 and TRBJ2-1, with 8 bases that match TRBD1. CDR1 is SGHAT, CDR2 FQNNGV, per germline. The ends lost 4 bases at V and 4 bases at J; junction bases unmatched: 9. The CDR3 runs to 16 residues.